This T cell receptor beta chain was identified in a study of immune evolution from preneoplasia to lung adenocarcinoma. Here immunoSEQ multiplex PCR was the method, and the copy in TCRdb shows in-frame clones only, minus some. The sample yields 3,600 or so clones, 75% to 85% seen once. Between the mid-2010s and the late 2010s, patients underwent resection in Japan or China. This CDR3 comprises 14 residues. CDR1 SGHTA and CDR2 FQGNSA come from the germline V gene. Deletions cut 3 bases from V and 1 base from J, with 9 bases between. The TCR was taken from a person aged 70 to 79 with lung adenocarcinoma. The sequencing input was FFPE adjacent normal lung tissue. J is TRBJ2-5 and V is TRBV7-2; D possibly corresponds to TRBD1 (6 bases). CDR3 nucleotides: TGTGCCAGCAGCTTGAGGGGGTTCCAAGAGACCCAGTACTTC. Amino acid sequence: CASSLRGFQETQYF.